This T cell receptor (beta chain) was identified in a study of control samples from healthy donors and cancer patients. The CDR3 extends over 16 amino acids. The junction had 8 bases not matched to a gene; V was cut back by 3 bases and J by 0 bases. Germline CDR1 reads SGHVS; CDR2 reads FNYEAQ. The method was immunoSEQ multiplex PCR; TCRdb's version includes in-frame clones alone and lacks a portion of them. This table holds approximately 46,000 clones, more than 75% found once. The sample consisted of PBMCs. The sequence came from a woman aged 55-75 years with lung cancer. The rearrangement joins TRBV7-6 to TRBJ2-7, with TRBD2 matching 7 bases. This chain's CDR3 is CASSFLADSTSYEQYF. The CDR3 nucleotides are TGTGCCAGCAGCTTCCTAGCGGATTCTACCTCCTACGAGCAGTACTTC.